The 6 T cell receptor beta chains in this list originate from one sample, sequenced in a study of blood T cell repertoires in COVID-19 (TCRdb year 2020). Libraries were prepared through the immunoSEQ multiplex PCR assay. This is the immuneACCESS table as TCRdb keeps it, with only in-frame sequences that have V and J called. A part of the clones is gone; compared with another copy, unresolved V genes explain less than half, and the rest is unexplained. The sample table lists under 300,000 clones, 65% to 80% of them with a count of one. Together, the top ten hold roughly 4% of the sample. Source material: peripheral blood. Receptor source: a woman in her thirties or forties with active or convalescent COVID-19.

The V and J genes are TRBV5-6 and TRBJ1-1, with 7 bases fitting TRBD1. Germline lookup yields CDR1 SGHDT and CDR2 YYEEEE. The CDR3 loop spans 13 amino acids. With 4 bases clipped from V and 7 bases from J, the junction kept 7 bases outside the gene matches. CDR3 sequence: CASSPGDRVEAFF. The CDR3 DNA is TGTGCCAGCAGCCCAGGTGACAGGGTTGAAGCTTTCTTT.

The DNA of the CDR3 is TGCGCCAGCAGCGCGACTAGCGGGGGGGCGTACAATGAGCAGTTCTTC. Protein: CASSATSGGAYNEQFF. The V and J genes are TRBV5-1 and TRBJ2-1, with 14 bases identical to TRBD2. Germline CDR1 reads SGHRS; CDR2 reads YFSETQ. The CDR3 has 16 residues. V lost 4 bases, J lost 4 bases, and 4 bases stayed unmatched.

The chain links TRBV29-1 to TRBJ1-2; TRBD1 matches at 11 bases. V lost 6 bases, J lost 8 bases, and 8 bases stayed unmatched. The V gene's germline CDR1 is SQVTM and CDR2 ANQGSEA. CDR3 length: 13 residues. The CDR3 DNA reads as TGCAGCGTCATAGGACAGGGGGCGGAAGGCTACACCTTC. As protein: CSVIGQGAEGYTF.

This clone came up a few times. The chain carries TRBV18 and TRBJ2-5; 7 nucleotides align to TRBD1. With V trimmed by 8 bases and J by 4 bases, 10 bases remained unmatched. The germline V gene has CDR1 KGHSH and CDR2 LQKENI. This CDR3 comprises 14 residues. The CDR3 sequence is CASHAARGTETQYF. CDR3 nucleotides: TGTGCCAGCCACGCGGCCAGGGGGACAGAGACCCAGTACTTC.

The chain couples TRBV2 to TRBJ2-1; 8 positions match TRBD2. Trimming cost V 2 bases and J 6 bases; bases outside gene matches: 15. The CDR3 has 18 residues. Germline assignment: CDR1 SNHLY and CDR2 FYNNEI. CDR3 DNA sequence: TGTGCCAGCAGTGAATTTCATCCGTTAGCGGGGAGGGCCAATGAGCAGTTCTTC. It specifies CASSEFHPLAGRANEQFF.

The J gene is TRBJ2-1, the V gene TRBV3-1 (or the pseudogene TRBV3-2); 7 bases are a match to TRBD2. Germline lookup yields CDR1 LGHDT and CDR2 YNNKEL (reference sequence). Losses at the gene ends were 0 bases for V and 7 bases for J; bases not matched to a gene: 3. This CDR3 has 14 amino acids. The CDR3 loop is CASSQESRGNEQFF. DNA of the CDR3: TGTGCCAGCAGCCAAGAGTCGCGGGGGAATGAGCAGTTCTTC.